One and the same sample provided the 19 T cell receptor beta chains below, sequenced in a study of T cells in localized non-small cell lung cancer. Repertoires were generated with immunoSEQ multiplex PCR, while TCRdb's copy carries only in-frame clones and drops some. This table holds 15,000 to 20,000 clones, under 85% found once. Sequences were derived from peripheral blood, sampled before any cancer treatment. These receptor sequences come from a female donor over 55 with stage I lung adenocarcinoma.

The chain joins TRBV13 to TRBJ1-2; 9 nucleotides line up with TRBD1. V was pared by 5 bases and J by 4 bases, with 8 bases of the junction left unmatched. The CDR3 is 15 amino acids. The germline V gene encodes CDR1 PRHDT and CDR2 FYEKMQ (reference sequence). For the CDR3, the DNA is TGTGCCAGCAGCCCCTGGGACAGGGTCAGCTATGGCTACACCTTC. It translates to CASSPWDRVSYGYTF.

The chain has TRBV7-6 and TRBJ2-1; 11 bases fit TRBD1. CDR3 size: 16 residues. With V trimmed by 5 bases and J by 2 bases, 5 bases remained unmatched. CDR1 is SGHVS and CDR2 is FNYEAQ in the germline V gene. CDR3 loop: CASSPGQGATYNEQFF. DNA for the CDR3: TGTGCCAGCAGCCCCGGACAGGGGGCAACCTACAATGAGCAGTTCTTC.

This clone was seen a single time. This chain connects TRBV5-1 to TRBJ1-1; 8 nucleotides line up with TRBD1. This CDR3 has 13 amino acids. Germline assignment: CDR1 SGHRS and CDR2 YFSETQ. Trimming removed 5 bases from V and 3 bases from J; junction bases left unmatched: 3. CDR3 protein: CASRLTGDTEAFF. CDR3 coding DNA: TGCGCCAGCAGATTGACAGGGGACACTGAAGCTTTCTTT.

The CDR3 nucleotides are TGCGCCAGCAGCCAAGACGCCGGTGGAGATACGCAGTATTTT. This codes for CASSQDAGGDTQYF. This rearrangement joins TRBV4-1 to TRBJ2-3; D call uncertain. Per germline, CDR1 MGHRA and CDR2 YSYEKL. This CDR3 is built from 14 residues. Between the trimmed V and J ends, which lost 0 bases and 5 bases, there was a span of 9 bases.

There are a few counts of this clone. This chain joins TRBV6-4 and TRBJ2-1, with 7 bases aligning to TRBD1. The V gene's germline CDR1 is MRHNA and CDR2 SNTAGT. CDR3 length: 16 amino acids. J was trimmed by 6 bases and V by 0 bases; bases with no gene match: 8. CDR3 in DNA: TGTGCCAGCAGTGACTCTAGGACAGGTGAGGTCAATGAGCAGTTCTTC. Translated, it gives CASSDSRTGEVNEQFF.

CDR3 in DNA: TGTGCCAGTAGTATTCGGGGTGGACAGGGGGCTGAAGCTTTCTTT. Its translation is CASSIRGGQGAEAFF. The rearrangement joins TRBV19 to TRBJ1-1; 10 nucleotides agree with TRBD1. CDR3 length equals 15 residues. With 3 bases clipped from V and 6 bases from J, the junction kept 7 bases outside the gene matches. Germline CDR1 LNHDA, CDR2 SQIVND (reference sequence).

This clone was seen only once. The J gene is TRBJ1-3, the V gene TRBV9; possible D gene TRBD1, 6 bases. V lost 7 bases to trimming and J lost 0 bases, with 8 bases between them. From germline, CDR1 is SGDLS and CDR2 YYNGEE. This CDR3 spans 13 amino acids. The CDR3 reads CASGGYSGNTIYF. CDR3 DNA: TGTGCCAGCGGGGGCTACTCTGGAAACACCATATATTTT.

The J gene is TRBJ2-7, the V gene TRBV7-9; the match to TRBD1 covers 10 bases. The V segment lost 4 bases and the J segment 11 bases; nucleotides outside the gene matches: 8. Germline CDR1 SEHNR, CDR2 FQNEAQ (reference sequence). The CDR3 consists of 13 residues. Here the CDR3 DNA reads TGTGCCAGCAGCTCCGACAGGGGGCAGTTGGAGTACTTC. Its protein is CASSSDRGQLEYF.

The chain joins TRBV6-1 to TRBJ2-1; D may be TRBD1 (6 bases). The CDR3 totals 13 residues. CDR1 and CDR2 (germline): MNHNS, SASEGT. V lost 4 bases and J lost 6, with 10 bases in between. The CDR3 sequence: CASSGHRVNEQFF. CDR3 nucleotides: TGTGCCAGCAGTGGCCACAGGGTCAATGAGCAGTTCTTC.

In DNA, the CDR3 is TGTGCCAGCTCACCCCCACAGGTTAACTATGGCTACACCTTC. Its translation: CASSPPQVNYGYTF. The chain recombines TRBV18 with TRBJ1-2; perhaps TRBD1 as D (5 bases). Germline-derived CDR1 and CDR2 are KGHSH and LQKENI. Trimming shortened V by 3 bases and J by 1 base, and 9 bases separated the two germline ends. The CDR3 has 14 residues.

J is TRBJ1-2 and V is TRBV5-1; no definite D call. The CDR3 has 16 amino acids. V lost 4 bases, J lost 5 bases, and 21 bases lay in between. CDR1 is SGHRS, CDR2 YFSETQ, per germline. The CDR3 reads CASSPHPKGDLYGYTF. CDR3 nucleotides: TGCGCCAGCAGCCCACATCCGAAGGGTGATCTTTATGGCTACACCTTC.

This clone qualifies as medium-sized. V is TRBV4-1 and J is TRBJ1-2; TRBD1 might be the D (6 bases). This CDR3 contains 17 residues. V was trimmed by 0 bases and J by 8 bases, leaving 22 bases between them. CDR1 is MGHRA, CDR2 YSYEKL, per germline. CDR3 protein: CASSQDLGTGGAVGYTF. For the CDR3, the DNA is TGCGCCAGCAGCCAAGATCTGGGAACGGGGGGCGCGGTAGGCTACACCTTC.

This sequence joins TRBV7-9 and TRBJ1-4, with D hard to call. Trimming removed 5 bases from V and 8 bases from J, with 24 bases in between. Germline CDR1 SEHNR, CDR2 FQNEAQ (reference sequence). The CDR3 runs to 17 residues. The CDR3: CASSPVRDSQAWEKLFF. The CDR3 DNA reads as TGTGCCAGCAGCCCCGTTCGGGATTCCCAAGCGTGGGAAAAACTGTTTTTT.

V usage is TRBV6-1 and J usage is TRBJ1-2; D gene uncertain. The CDR3 length is 13 residues. CDR1 and CDR2 from the germline V gene are MNHNS and SASEGT. V was trimmed by 5 bases and J by 3 bases, leaving 10 bases between them. In nucleotides, the CDR3 is TGTGCCAGCAGTCCTTTAGGTCACTATGGCTACACCTTC. Protein sequence: CASSPLGHYGYTF.

The genes are TRBV19 and TRBJ2-1; D is unresolved. The V end lost 10 bases, the J end lost 0 bases, and 16 bases lay between the germline ends. Germline CDR1 LNHDA, CDR2 SQIVND (reference sequence). This CDR3 spans 15 amino acids. In DNA, the CDR3 is TGTGCCACTCATCCCGGGCCGGGCTCCTACAATGAGCAGTTCTTC. Translation gives CATHPGPGSYNEQFF.

V and J are TRBV9 and TRBJ2-1; the match to TRBD2 covers 11 bases. After removal of 8 bases from V and 1 base from J, the junction contained 14 bases not matched to a gene. CDR1 and CDR2 from the germline V gene are SGDLS and YYNGEE. The CDR3 spans 18 residues. CDR3 nucleotides: TGTGCCAGTTCCTCGGGACTAGCGGTTACTTCTTCCTACAATGAGCAGTTCTTC. This sequence encodes CASSSGLAVTSSYNEQFF.

The chain has TRBV19 and TRBJ1-2; D gene unclear. Germline V lookup: CDR1 LNHDA, CDR2 SQIVND (reference sequence). This CDR3 is 13 amino acids long. V lost 7 bases and J lost 4, with 13 bases in between. CDR3 protein: CASTPPTFYGYTF. The DNA of the CDR3 is TGTGCCAGTACCCCTCCCACCTTCTATGGCTACACCTTC.

The chain combines TRBV19 with TRBJ1-1; D call uncertain. The CDR3 sequence is 15 residues long. The germline V and J ends were trimmed by 7 bases and 8 bases, with 23 bases remaining between them. Germline V gene lookup returns CDR1 LNHDA and CDR2 SQIVND (reference sequence). Written as DNA, the CDR3 is TGTGCCAGTATACCAGTCGGAGTTACCGGGCTGGAAGCTTTCTTT. It translates to CASIPVGVTGLEAFF.

The J gene is TRBJ2-1, the V gene TRBV11-2, with D uncertain. The CDR3 covers 14 residues. V was cut by 2 bases and J by 6 bases, with 11 bases left in between. The germline V gene has CDR1 SGHAT and CDR2 FQNNGV. The CDR3 DNA sequence: TGTGCCAGCAGCTTAAGTTACGGGTCCAATGAGCAGTTCTTC. Residues: CASSLSYGSNEQFF.